This T cell receptor (beta chain) was recovered during a study of blood T cell repertoires in COVID-19. Turning to the study itself: Samples of COVID-19 (acute and convalescent) were obtained from the United States, Italy and Spain. PBMCs, B-cell-depleted T cells, or T cells were the source of the cDNA or gDNA that made up the material.

The CDR3 runs 16 residues. The junction had 9 bases not matched to a gene; V was cut back by 5 bases and J by 3 bases. Germline loops: CDR1 LNHDA, CDR2 SQIVND (reference sequence). Original data processing: Nucleated cell counts were estimated from reference gene primer amplification. Produced via immunoSEQ multiplex PCR; TCRdb's table is partial and in-frame only. The DNA was the basis for D and trimming; V, J and clone size are from that table. The sample carries around 83,000 clones, around 87% recorded once. The clonotype was recovered from an elderly man with active or convalescent COVID-19. J is TRBJ2-3 and V is TRBV19, with 9 bases lining up with TRBD1. The sample taken for sequencing was peripheral blood. The CDR3 nucleotides read TGTGCCAGTAGTGGGACAGGGATGGTCCGGACAGATACGCAGTATTTT. Its protein is CASSGTGMVRTDTQYF.